The clone carrying this T cell receptor (beta chain) was seen many times. Its target is not known. This entry is derived from a study of human T cells and chemical hapten exposure. Whole-study results and caveats: Patch test score rose with PT1 expanded TCR count, significant at thresholds 8, 16 and 32, not 4.

Described time point: patch test 2, 6 weeks after DPC sensitization. Treatment of the sample: therapeutic diphenylcyclopropenone sensitization with weekly scalp DPC. Blood collection happened ahead of applying each patch test. Total RNA came from unfractionated whole blood. Per the study methods: From 23,224 to 690,600 TCRs were found per sample, with a median of approximately 92,000. A single record per CDR3 protein comes from TCRdb applying MiXCR to the RACE reads. None of the V and J calls come from the authors' own analysis; TCRdb made them. The repertoire holds about 84,000 distinct CDR3 sequences, with 9.5% to 13% as singletons. The CDR3 totals 12 residues. V gave up 6 bases and J gave up 5 bases; unmatched junction bases: 3. Germline CDR1 and CDR2: GTSNPN and SVGIG (reference sequence).

The starting material was whole blood, obtained in connection with sensitization to the hapten diphenylcyclopropenone (DPC). The J gene is TRBJ1-1, the V gene TRBV30; the match to TRBD1 covers 10 bases. The receptor was derived from a woman in her thirties with alopecia areata. Some clones in this sample may be carry-over from other donors' samples. DNA of the CDR3: TGTGCCTGCGGACAGGGGGGTACTGAAGCTTTCTTT. The encoded protein is CACGQGGTEAFF.